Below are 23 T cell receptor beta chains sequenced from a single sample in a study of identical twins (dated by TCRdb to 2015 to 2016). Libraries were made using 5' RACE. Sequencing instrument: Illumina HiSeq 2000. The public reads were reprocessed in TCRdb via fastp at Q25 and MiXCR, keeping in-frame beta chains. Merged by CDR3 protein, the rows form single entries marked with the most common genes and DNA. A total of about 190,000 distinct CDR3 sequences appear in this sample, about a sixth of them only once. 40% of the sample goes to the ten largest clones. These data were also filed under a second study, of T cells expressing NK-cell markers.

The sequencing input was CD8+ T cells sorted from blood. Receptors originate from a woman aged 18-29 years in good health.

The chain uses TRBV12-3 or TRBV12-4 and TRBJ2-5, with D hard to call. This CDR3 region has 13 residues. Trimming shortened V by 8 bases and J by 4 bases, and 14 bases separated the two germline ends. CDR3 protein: CASGSERGETQYF. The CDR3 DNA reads TGTGCCAGCGGAAGCGAGCGAGGAGAGACCCAGTACTTC.

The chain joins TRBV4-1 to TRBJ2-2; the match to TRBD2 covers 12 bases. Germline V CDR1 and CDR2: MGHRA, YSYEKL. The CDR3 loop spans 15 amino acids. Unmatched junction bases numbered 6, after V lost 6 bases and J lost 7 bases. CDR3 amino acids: CASRDRTSGVGELFF. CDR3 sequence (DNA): TGCGCCAGCAGGGACAGGACTAGCGGGGTCGGGGAGCTGTTTTTT.

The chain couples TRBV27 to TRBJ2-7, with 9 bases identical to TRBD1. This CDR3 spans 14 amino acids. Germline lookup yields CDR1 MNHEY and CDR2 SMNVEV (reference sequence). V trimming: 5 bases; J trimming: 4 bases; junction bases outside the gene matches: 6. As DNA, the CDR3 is TGTGCCAGCAGTATACAGGGGGCGATGTACGAGCAGTACTTC. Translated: CASSIQGAMYEQYF.

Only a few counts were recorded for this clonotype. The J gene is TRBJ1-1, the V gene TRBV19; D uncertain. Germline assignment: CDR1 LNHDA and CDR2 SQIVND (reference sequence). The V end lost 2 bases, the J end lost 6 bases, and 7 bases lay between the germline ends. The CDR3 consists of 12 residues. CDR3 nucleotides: TGTGCCAGTAGTATATGGGGAGCTGAAGCTTTCTTT. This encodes CASSIWGAEAFF.

The chain's CDR3 is CASSPPLGLRSYEQYF. The CDR3 nucleotides read TGTGCCAGCAGCCCCCCCCTCGGCCTCCGCTCCTACGAGCAGTACTTC. J is TRBJ2-7 and V is TRBV7-9, with D hard to call. The CDR3 contains 16 residues. Germline V gene data show CDR1 as SEHNR and CDR2 as FQNEAQ (reference sequence). V was shortened by 5 bases and J by 0 bases, with 17 bases between the two germline ends.

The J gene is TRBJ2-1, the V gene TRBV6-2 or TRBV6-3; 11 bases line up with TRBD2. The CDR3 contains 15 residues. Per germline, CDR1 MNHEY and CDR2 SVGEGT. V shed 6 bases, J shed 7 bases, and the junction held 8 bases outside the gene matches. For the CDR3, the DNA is TGTGCCAGCAGAGAACTAGCGGGAGAGAGTAATGAGCAGTTCTTC. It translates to CASRELAGESNEQFF.

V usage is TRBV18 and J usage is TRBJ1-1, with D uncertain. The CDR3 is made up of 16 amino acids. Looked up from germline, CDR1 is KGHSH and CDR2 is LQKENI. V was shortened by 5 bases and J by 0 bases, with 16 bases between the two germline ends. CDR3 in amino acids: CASSSIPSHMNTEAFF. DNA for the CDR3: TGTGCCAGCTCATCCATCCCCAGCCACATGAACACTGAAGCTTTCTTT.

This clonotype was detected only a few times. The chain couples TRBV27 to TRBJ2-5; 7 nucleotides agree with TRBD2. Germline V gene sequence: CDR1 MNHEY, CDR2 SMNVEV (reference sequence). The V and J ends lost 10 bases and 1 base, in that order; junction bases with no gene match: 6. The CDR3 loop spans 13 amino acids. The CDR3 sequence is CATGRGSQETQYF. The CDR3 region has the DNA TGTGCCACCGGGCGGGGGTCCCAAGAGACCCAGTACTTC.

CDR3 residues: CASTAGTNTDTQYF. The CDR3 coding sequence is TGTGCCAGCACAGCCGGGACGAACACAGATACGCAGTATTTT. This rearrangement joins TRBV7-9 to TRBJ2-3; the D gene could be TRBD1 or TRBD2 (5 bases each). Germline V CDR1 and CDR2: SEHNR, FQNEAQ (reference sequence). V shed 7 bases and J shed 2 bases, with 13 bases lying between them. This CDR3 region has 14 residues.

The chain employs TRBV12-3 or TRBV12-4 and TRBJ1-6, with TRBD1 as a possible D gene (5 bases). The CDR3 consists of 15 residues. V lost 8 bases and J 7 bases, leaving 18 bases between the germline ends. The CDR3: CASSQGGWGNSPLHF. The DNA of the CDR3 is TGTGCCAGCTCCCAGGGAGGGTGGGGGAATTCACCCCTCCACTTT.

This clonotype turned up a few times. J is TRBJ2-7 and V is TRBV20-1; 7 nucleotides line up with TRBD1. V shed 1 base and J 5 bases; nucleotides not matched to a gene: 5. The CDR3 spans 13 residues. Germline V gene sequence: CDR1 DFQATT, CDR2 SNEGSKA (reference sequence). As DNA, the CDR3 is TGCAGTGCTAGAGGACAGGGAGAGCACGAGCAGTACTTC. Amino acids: CSARGQGEHEQYF.

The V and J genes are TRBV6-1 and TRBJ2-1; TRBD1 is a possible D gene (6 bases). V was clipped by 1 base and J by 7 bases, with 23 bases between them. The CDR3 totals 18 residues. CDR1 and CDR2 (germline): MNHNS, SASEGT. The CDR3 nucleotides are TGTGCCAGCAGTGAAGTAGGAACAGGGCGTATATTGGGGAATGAGCAGTTCTTC. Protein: CASSEVGTGRILGNEQFF.

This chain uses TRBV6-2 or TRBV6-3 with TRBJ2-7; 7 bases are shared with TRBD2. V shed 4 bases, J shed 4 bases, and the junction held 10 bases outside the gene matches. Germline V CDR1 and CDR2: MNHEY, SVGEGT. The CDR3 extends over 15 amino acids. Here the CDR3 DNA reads TGTGCCAGCAGTTCCCCGCGAGCGGGATCATACGAGCAGTACTTC. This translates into CASSSPRAGSYEQYF.

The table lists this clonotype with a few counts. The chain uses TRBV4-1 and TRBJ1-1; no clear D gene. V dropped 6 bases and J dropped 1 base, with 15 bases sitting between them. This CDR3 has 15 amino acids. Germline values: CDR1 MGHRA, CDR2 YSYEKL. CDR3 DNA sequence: TGCGCCAGCAGTAAAATCCCGACGGGGAACACTGAAGCTTTCTTT. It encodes CASSKIPTGNTEAFF.

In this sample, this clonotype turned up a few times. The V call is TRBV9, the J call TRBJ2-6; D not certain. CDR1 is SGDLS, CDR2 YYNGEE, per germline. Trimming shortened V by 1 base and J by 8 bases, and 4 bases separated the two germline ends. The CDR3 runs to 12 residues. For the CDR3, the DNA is TGTGCCAGCAGCGTAACTTCCAACGTCCTGACTTTC. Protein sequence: CASSVTSNVLTF.

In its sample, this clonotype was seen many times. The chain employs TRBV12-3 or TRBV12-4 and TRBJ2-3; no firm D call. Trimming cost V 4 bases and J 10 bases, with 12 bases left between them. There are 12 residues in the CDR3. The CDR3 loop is CASSSDFKAQYF. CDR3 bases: TGTGCCAGCAGTTCCGACTTCAAGGCGCAGTATTTT.

The CDR3 loop reads CASSSTGGQETQYF. CDR3 bases: TGCGCCAGCAGCTCGACAGGGGGCCAAGAGACCCAGTACTTC. This chain links TRBV5-1 with TRBJ2-5; the match to TRBD1 covers 9 bases. V gave up 3 bases and J gave up 1 base; unmatched junction bases: 1. The CDR3 is 14 amino acids. CDR1 and CDR2 from the germline V gene are SGHRS and YFSETQ.

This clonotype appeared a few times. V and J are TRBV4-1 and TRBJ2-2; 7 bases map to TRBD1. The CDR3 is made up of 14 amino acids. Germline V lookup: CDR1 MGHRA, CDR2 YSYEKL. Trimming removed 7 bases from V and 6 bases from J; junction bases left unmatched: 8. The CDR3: CASKIDRDPGELFF. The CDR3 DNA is TGCGCCAGCAAAATAGACAGGGACCCCGGGGAGCTGTTTTTT.

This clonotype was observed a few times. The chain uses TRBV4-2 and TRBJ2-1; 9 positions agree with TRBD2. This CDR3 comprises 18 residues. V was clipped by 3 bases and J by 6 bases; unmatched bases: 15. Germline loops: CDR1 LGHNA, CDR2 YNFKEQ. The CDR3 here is CASSHPSGAGGPLNEQFF. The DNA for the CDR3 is TGTGCCAGCAGCCATCCGTCGGGCGCGGGGGGGCCCCTCAATGAGCAGTTCTTC.

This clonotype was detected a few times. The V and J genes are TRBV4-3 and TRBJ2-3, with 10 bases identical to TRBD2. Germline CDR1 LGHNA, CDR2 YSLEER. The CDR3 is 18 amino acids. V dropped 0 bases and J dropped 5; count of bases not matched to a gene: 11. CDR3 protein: CASSQEIGLAGVKDTQYF. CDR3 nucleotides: TGCGCCAGCAGCCAAGAAATCGGGCTAGCGGGAGTGAAAGATACGCAGTATTTT.

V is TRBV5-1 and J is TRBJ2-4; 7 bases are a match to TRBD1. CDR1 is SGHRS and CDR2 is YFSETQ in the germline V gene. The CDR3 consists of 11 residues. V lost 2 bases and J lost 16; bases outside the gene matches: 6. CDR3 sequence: CASSFQGTVYF. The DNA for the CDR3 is TGCGCCAGCAGCTTCCAAGGGACAGTTTACTTC. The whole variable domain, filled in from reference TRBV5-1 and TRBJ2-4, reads KAGVTQTPRYLIKTRGQQVTLSCSPISGHRSVSWYQQTPGQGLQFLFEYFSETQRNKGNFPGRFSGRQFSNSRSEMNVSTLELGDSALYLCASSFQGTVYFGAGTRLSVL.

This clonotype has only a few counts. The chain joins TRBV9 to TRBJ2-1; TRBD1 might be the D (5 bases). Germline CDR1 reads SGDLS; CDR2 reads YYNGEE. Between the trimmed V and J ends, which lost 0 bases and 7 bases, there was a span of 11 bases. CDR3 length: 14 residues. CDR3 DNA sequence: TGTGCCAGCAGCGTAGATTCAGGGCTGAATGAGCAGTTCTTC. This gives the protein CASSVDSGLNEQFF.

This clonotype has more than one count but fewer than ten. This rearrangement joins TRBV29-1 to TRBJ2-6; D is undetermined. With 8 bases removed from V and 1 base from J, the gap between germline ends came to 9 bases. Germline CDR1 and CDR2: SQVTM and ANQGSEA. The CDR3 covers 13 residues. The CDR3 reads CSPWWSGANVLTF. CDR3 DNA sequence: TGCAGCCCTTGGTGGTCTGGGGCCAACGTCCTGACTTTC.